One sample yielded the 22 T cell receptor beta chains listed below, sequenced in a study of blood T cell repertoires in COVID-19. Assay: immunoSEQ multiplex PCR; the TCRdb copy retains only in-frame clones and omits some. The sample has about 370,000 clones; around 91% are singletons. Input material: PBMCs or T cells enriched from blood (not recorded which). These receptors all come from a man in his late teens or twenties who had recovered from COVID-19.

For the CDR3, the DNA is TGTGCCAGCTCCGAGCAGGGAAATAGCAATCAGCCCCAGCATTTT. This gives the protein CASSEQGNSNQPQHF. The chain couples TRBV18 to TRBJ1-5, with a tentative D call TRBD1 (5 bases). The ends were cut back, 6 bases at V and 0 bases at J, with 12 bases in the middle. Germline CDR1 KGHSH, CDR2 LQKENI. CDR3 size: 15 residues. Full variable domain (rest looked up from reference TRBV18 and TRBJ1-5): NAGVMQNPRHLVRRRGQEARLRCSPMKGHSHVYWYRQLPEEGLKFMVYLQKENIIDESGMPKERFSAEFPKEGPSILRIQQVVRGDSAAYFCASSEQGNSNQPQHFGDGTRLSIL.

This chain joins TRBV3-1 (or the pseudogene TRBV3-2) and TRBJ2-7, with 7 positions matching TRBD2. V shed 4 bases, J shed 4 bases, and the junction held 10 bases outside the gene matches. This CDR3 is built from 15 residues. Germline loops: CDR1 LGHDT, CDR2 YNNKEL (reference sequence). CDR3 sequence: CASSPGVGGNYEQYF. The CDR3 nucleotides read TGTGCCAGCAGCCCGGGTGTCGGGGGGAATTACGAGCAGTACTTC.

The genes are TRBV2 and TRBJ1-6; no clear D gene. The germline V gene has CDR1 SNHLY and CDR2 FYNNEI. V was trimmed by 2 bases and J by 8 bases, leaving 10 bases between them. The CDR3 has 14 amino acids. CDR3 DNA: TGTGCCAGCAGTGAATTGGAGGGTTATTCACCCCTCCACTTT. This gives the protein CASSELEGYSPLHF.

CDR3 region: CASSLTGGRATGELFF. The DNA of the CDR3 is TGTGCCAGCAGCTTAACGGGCGGGAGGGCCACCGGGGAGCTGTTTTTT. The chain uses TRBV7-3 and TRBJ2-2; 9 nucleotides match TRBD2. The V gene's germline CDR1 is SGHTA and CDR2 FQGTGA. The length of the CDR3 is 16 residues. After removal of 0 bases from V and 4 bases from J, the junction contained 3 bases not matched to a gene.

V and J are TRBV4-3 and TRBJ2-1; 7 bases match TRBD2. Trimming took 1 base from V and 4 from J; bases not matched to a gene: 7. Germline CDR1 LGHNA, CDR2 YSLEER. The CDR3 loop spans 16 amino acids. Written as DNA, the CDR3 is TGCGCCAGCAGCCAAGTAGGGCTAGCGGCATACAATGAGCAGTTCTTC. It specifies CASSQVGLAAYNEQFF.

The chain couples TRBV7-9 to TRBJ2-1; TRBD2 matches at 11 bases. The CDR3 has 15 amino acids. The germline gives CDR1 SEHNR, CDR2 FQNEAQ (reference sequence). J lost 6 bases, V lost 5 bases, and 6 bases had no gene match. CDR3 bases: TGTGCCAGCAGCATTAGCGGGAGGGGGGGCAATGAGCAGTTCTTC. Translation: CASSISGRGGNEQFF.

This clone was seen just once. This sequence joins TRBV28 and TRBJ2-7; D is unresolved. Between the trimmed V and J ends, which lost 7 bases and 2 bases, there was a span of 6 bases. The CDR3 totals 11 residues. The germline V gene encodes CDR1 MDHEN and CDR2 SYDVKM. The CDR3 bases are TGTGCCAGCAACAGAGCCTACGAGCAGTACTTC. The encoded protein is CASNRAYEQYF.

This clone has only a few counts. The rearrangement joins TRBV3-1 (or the pseudogene TRBV3-2) to TRBJ2-7, with TRBD2 identical over 7 bases. The V and J ends lost 0 bases and 4 bases, in that order; junction bases with no gene match: 3. There are 14 residues in the CDR3. Germline loops: CDR1 LGHDT, CDR2 YNNKEL (reference sequence). CDR3 residues: CASSQDGGGYEQYF. As DNA, the CDR3 is TGTGCCAGCAGCCAAGATGGGGGGGGTTACGAGCAGTACTTC.

This clone was seen a single time. CDR3 DNA sequence: TGTGCCAGCAGGGGACAGATAAACACCGGGGAGCTGTTTTTT. It is translated as CASRGQINTGELFF. V usage is TRBV25-1 and J usage is TRBJ2-2; the match to TRBD1 covers 7 bases. Unmatched junction bases numbered 3, after V lost 6 bases and J lost 2 bases. Germline assignment: CDR1 MGHDK and CDR2 SYGVNS. This CDR3 region has 14 residues.

In the case of this clone: The same CDR3 also results from other DNA sequences found in this sample. The rearrangement uses TRBV5-1 and TRBJ1-5, with a possible D match to TRBD1 (5 bases). V was cut by 5 bases and J by 4 bases, with 10 bases left in between. Germline lookup yields CDR1 SGHRS and CDR2 YFSETQ. CDR3 length: 13 amino acids. The chain's CDR3 is CASSLGANQPQHF. As DNA, the CDR3 is TGCGCCAGCAGTCTAGGGGCAAATCAGCCCCAGCATTTT. Full variable domain (remainder filled in from reference TRBV5-1 and TRBJ1-5): KAGVTQTPRYLIKTRGQQVTLSCSPISGHRSVSWYQQTPGQGLQFLFEYFSETQRNKGNFPGRFSGRQFSNSRSEMNVSTLELGDSALYLCASSLGANQPQHFGDGTRLSIL.

V gene TRBV2 combines with J gene TRBJ1-4; D may be TRBD1 (6 bases). CDR1 and CDR2 from the germline V gene are SNHLY and FYNNEI. This CDR3 region has 17 residues. With 6 bases removed from V and 6 bases from J, the gap between germline ends came to 23 bases. CDR3 in DNA: TGTGCCAGCAGCGAAAGGGCTTTCCGGGGGGCGGATGAAAAACTGTTTTTT. It encodes CASSERAFRGADEKLFF.

This chain links TRBV7-9 with TRBJ2-7; TRBD2 might be the D (6 bases). Germline V CDR1 and CDR2: SEHNR, FQNEAQ (reference sequence). V dropped 5 bases and J dropped 5 bases, with 16 bases sitting between them. The CDR3 contains 14 residues. The CDR3 nucleotides are TGTGCCAGCAGCCCGCCCCGAGGCGGGAACGAGCAGTACTTC. Its translation: CASSPPRGGNEQYF.

V is TRBV5-1 and J is TRBJ1-5, with a weak D call TRBD1 (6 bases). The germline V gene has CDR1 SGHRS and CDR2 YFSETQ. Trimming removed 4 bases at V and 0 bases at J, with 11 bases between. The CDR3 runs 15 residues. CDR3 nucleotide sequence: TGCGCCAGCAGCCTTCGGGACATTAGCAATCAGCCCCAGCATTTT. Amino acid sequence: CASSLRDISNQPQHF.

The chain employs TRBV4-2 and TRBJ2-7; tentative D call: TRBD1 (5 bases). The germline CDR1 and CDR2 sequences are LGHNA and YNFKEQ. The V and J ends lost 1 base and 3 bases respectively, with 16 bases between them. The CDR3 is 16 residues long. CDR3 loop: CASSQGIPGFGYEQYF. DNA of the CDR3: TGTGCCAGCAGCCAAGGGATTCCAGGGTTCGGCTACGAGCAGTACTTC.

The chain recombines TRBV29-1 with TRBJ2-2; TRBD2 matches at 14 bases. Germline V CDR1 and CDR2: SQVTM, ANQGSEA. This CDR3 spans 14 amino acids. Losses at the gene ends were 6 bases for V and 6 bases for J; bases not matched to a gene: 3. The CDR3 protein is CSVRTSGRPGELFF. CDR3 nucleotides: TGCAGCGTGCGGACTAGCGGGAGGCCCGGGGAGCTGTTTTTT.

The chain couples TRBV19 to TRBJ1-2; D is possibly TRBD1 (5 bases). The V gene lost 5 bases and the J gene lost 4 bases, with 23 bases spanning the gap. CDR1 and CDR2 from the germline V gene are LNHDA and SQIVND (reference sequence). The CDR3 covers 17 residues. In nucleotides, the CDR3 is TGTGCCAGTAGTGTCTACGACAGTCCCCCGTACTCCTATGGCTACACCTTC. Encoded protein: CASSVYDSPPYSYGYTF.

This chain links TRBV30 with TRBJ1-6, with D possibly being TRBD1 (6 bases). In germline, CDR1 is GTSNPN, CDR2 SVGIG (reference sequence). This CDR3 spans 13 amino acids. Between the trimmed V and J ends, which lost 2 bases and 10 bases, there was a span of 12 bases. The CDR3 reads CAWSIQGNSPLHF. The CDR3 DNA reads as TGTGCCTGGAGTATCCAGGGGAACTCACCCCTCCACTTT.

This clone has a single count. The rearrangement uses TRBV9 and TRBJ2-3, with TRBD2 matching over 8 bases. CDR1 is SGDLS, CDR2 YYNGEE, per germline. The CDR3 is made up of 17 amino acids. V dropped 4 bases and J dropped 6; count of bases not matched to a gene: 16. CDR3 DNA sequence: TGTGCCAGCAGCCGACCCCCCGGCGGGGGGTCCGTGGATACGCAGTATTTT. Translated: CASSRPPGGGSVDTQYF.

This chain links TRBV11-2 with TRBJ2-1; D might be TRBD1 (7 bases). This CDR3 is built from 13 residues. The germline V gene has CDR1 SGHAT and CDR2 FQNNGV. Between the trimmed V and J ends, which lost 3 bases and 9 bases, there was a span of 12 bases. The CDR3 loop is CASSFQGGGEQFF. The CDR3 DNA reads TGTGCCAGCAGCTTTCAGGGGGGCGGTGAGCAGTTCTTC.

This chain links TRBV9 with TRBJ2-3, with D perhaps matching TRBD2 (6 bases). The CDR3 totals 16 residues. Germline CDR1 and CDR2: SGDLS and YYNGEE. V lost 3 bases to trimming and J lost 2 bases, with 16 bases between them. DNA for the CDR3: TGTGCCAGCAGCGAGCCGGGAGCGGAGATCACAGATACGCAGTATTTT. This translates into CASSEPGAEITDTQYF.

The CDR3: CASSQSFGGMNTEAFF. Written as DNA, the CDR3 is TGCGCCAGCAGCCAATCCTTCGGGGGGATGAACACTGAAGCTTTCTTT. The rearrangement links TRBV4-3 to TRBJ1-1; D may be TRBD1 (5 bases). Between the trimmed V and J ends, which lost 2 bases and 0 bases, there was a span of 13 bases. The CDR3 is made up of 16 amino acids. Germline lookup yields CDR1 LGHNA and CDR2 YSLEER.

This clone was observed a few times. The J gene is TRBJ1-4, the V gene TRBV19; tentatively, D is TRBD1 (6 bases). Trimming pared 3 bases from V and 8 bases from J, leaving 16 bases between. The germline V gene has CDR1 LNHDA and CDR2 SQIVND (reference sequence). CDR3 length equals 15 residues. The CDR3 is CASSMWDTSREKLFF. CDR3 nucleotide sequence: TGTGCCAGTAGTATGTGGGACACCAGCCGCGAAAAACTGTTTTTT. Full variable domain (rest looked up from reference TRBV19 and TRBJ1-4): DGGITQSPKYLFRKEGQNVTLSCEQNLNHDAMYWYRQDPGQGLRLIYYSQIVNDFQKGDIAEGYSVSREKKESFPLTVTSAQKNPTAFYLCASSMWDTSREKLFFGSGTQLSVL.